This T cell receptor beta chain was captured by sequencing in a study of regulatory T cells in long-lasting Graves disease (dated by TCRdb to 2020 to 2023). Study-level background: Antithyroid drugs had been taken for less than 3 months by newly diagnosed Graves' disease patients. The study was registered as a clinical trial and conducted in China. Persistent Graves' disease patients were compared with newly diagnosed Graves' disease patients by peripheral blood TCR sequencing and RNA sequencing. A total of roughly 35 samples underwent TCR sequencing: around 13 from persistent and around 20 from newly diagnosed Graves' disease patients. What the study reported, not specific to this receptor: The authors acknowledged the small sample size as a limitation that may reduce accuracy. Preferential use of TRBV28, TRBJ1-2 and TRBJ2-5 was observed in persistent disease, whereas TRBV20-1 and TRBJ2-1 were favored in newly diagnosed disease. Because the primary lesion, thyroid tissue, could not be accessed, the study looked at peripheral blood alone. A larger number of public clonotypes was shared among persistent patients (fewer than 3,000) than among newly diagnosed patients (roughly 970). Compared with newly diagnosed patients, patients with persistent Graves' disease had lower TCR Shannon entropy and fewer highly expanded clones, which suggests clonal expansion. Sequencing and analysis were limited to the TCR beta chain.

The library was made by multiplex PCR. TCRdb shows the sequencer as Illumina HiSeq 4000. iRepertoire HTBI primers and Arm-PCR amplification of CDR3 regions were used to construct TCR beta libraries. PCR products were gel purified before sequencing. On the study's bioinformatics: Gene usage analysis of CDR3 amino acid clonotypes used the roughly 60 TRBV and around 13 TRBJ segments found across samples. COPE and FqMerger were used to merge filtered high-quality paired reads into contigs. BLAST was used to align contigs to the IMGT TRBV, TRBD and TRBJ reference genes, and CDR3 was defined following IMGT. Any clonotype with a frequency above 0.1% was counted as a highly expanded clone. Shannon entropy served as the measure of repertoire diversity, while the Gini coefficient captured V-J evenness. A clonotype found in more than one individual was treated as public. In TCRdb, the public reads were trimmed at Q25 with fastp and aligned with MiXCR, with productive beta chains retained. Identical CDR3 protein sequences are pooled into one entry, listed with their most common genes and DNA. It is TCRdb's table, rather than the study itself, that gives the V and J calls and clone size. The sample table shows roughly 420,000 distinct CDR3 sequences, and about a sixth are seen once. About a quarter of the sample is held by the ten biggest clonotypes.

The time point label corresponds to: newly diagnosed GD, antithyroid drugs for less than 3 months. For both TCR sequencing and RNA sequencing, RNA was extracted from PBMCs using TRIzol. Graves' disease was diagnosed according to American Thyroid Association guidelines. Patients were recruited from an endocrinology department in Xi'an, China. Each patient gave approximately 10 milliliters of peripheral blood, collected in an EDTA anticoagulant tube. Ficoll Paque Plus density gradient separation was used to isolate PBMCs, and no further T cell sorting was performed. An Agilent 2100 Bioanalyzer and agarose gel were used to check RNA quality, while a NanoDrop 2000 measured RNA concentration. From its cysteine to its phenylalanine, the CDR3 spans 13 amino acids. The retained sequence is limited to the CDR3, 39 bases, with the frame set at the first base. Trimming takes 3 bases from V and 4 bases from J, and the germline ends sit 6 bases apart. Looking up the germline V gene yields CDR1 MDHEN and CDR2 SYDVKM.

Turning to this clonotype: The clone's antigen remains unknown. No qualities accompany the bases; no much larger clone lies one base away.

These data were also reused for a study on T cells in Graves' hyperthyroidism and ophthalmopathy. According to the second study: A patient counted as having stable Graves' hyperthyroidism if no progression to ophthalmopathy occurred over 18 months of follow-up. Hyperthyroidism patients were newly diagnosed, with disease duration under 2 months, and aged 18 to 65 years. Patients with uncontrolled infections, other autoimmune diseases, pregnancy or lactation were excluded. Diagnoses were established on the basis of clinical symptoms, serum thyroxine and TRAb, thyroid ultrasound, and orbital computed tomography. The TCR CDR3 was subjected to a first round of RT-PCR using the HTBI primer set and the Qiagen OneStep RT-PCR kit. Blood samples also contained most of the expanded thyroid clonotypes (frequency above 0.001), which suggests that blood repertoires may reflect thyroid immune responses. Ophthalmopathy was separated from stable hyperthyroidism by a 13 V-J signature model, with 85% to 90% sensitivity and 81% to 83% specificity obtained in cross-validation and 80%/75% obtained in testing. During validation, the model predicted progression to ophthalmopathy a median of approximately six months ahead of onset, with approximately 71% sensitivity and 72.22% specificity. TCR V-J signatures able to tell the groups apart were searched for in a discovery cohort of approximately 95 patients, of whom 43 had Graves' ophthalmopathy and 55 to 65 had stable Graves' hyperthyroidism. Prospective prediction of ophthalmopathy was tested in an independent validation cohort of fewer than 20 hyperthyroidism patients and 15 to 17 patients who later progressed to ophthalmopathy. The 100 or so discovery patients were randomly divided into training and test sets at a 7:3 ratio. Thyroid tissue and blood T-cell repertoires from over 5 Graves' hyperthyroidism patients were also compared in the study. After blood sampling, hyperthyroidism patients were treated with methimazole at a starting dose of 30 mg daily, and ophthalmopathy patients were treated with high-dose intravenous methylprednisolone. Libraries were constructed in a second round of multiplex PCR, after which size selection and purification were performed. Libraries were sequenced paired-end with 100 bp reads on an Illumina HiSeq2000. Raw data were processed with SOAPnuke, discarding reads with adapters, uncalled bases, mean Phred below 15, or no exact constant-primer or identifier match. COPE v1.2.5 was used to merge high-quality paired reads, and clonotypes were defined as unique nucleotide sequences. MiTCR v1.1 was used to align clonotypes to the IMGT TRBV, TRBD and TRBJ reference segments. The analysis was restricted to V-J combinations with a frequency above 0.0001, which together covered around 99% of the repertoires. The TCS score was defined as F50 (clonal expansion) divided by E x V (chaos), with BLOSUM62-based TCRdist calculated between CDR3 peptides within each V-J. Welch's t-statistics and random forest reduced approximately 520 V-J features to around 14, which were used in a naive Bayes classifier (R e1071). Sample size was not statistically predetermined, and investigators were not blinded to group allocation. The paper reports TCR Vbeta CDR3 sequencing of approximately 140 peripheral blood samples: approximately 41 ophthalmopathy, fewer than 85 hyperthyroidism and approximately 17 progressor patients.

Material: peripheral blood mononuclear cells (PBMCs), obtained at new diagnosis, from a patient treated with antithyroid drugs. The chain links TRBV28 with TRBJ2-2, with the D gene uncertain. This receptor was taken from a young woman with Graves disease. Donor details come from another sample of the same person, matched by shared clones. The CDR3: CASSFDRTGELFF. The nucleotide sequence reads TGTGCCAGCAGTTTCGACCGCACCGGGGAGCTGTTTTTT. Reference TRBV28 and TRBJ2-2 genes cover what lies past the CDR3, so the full variable domain is DVKVTQSSRYLVKRTGEKVFLECVQDMDHENMFWYRQDPGLGLRLIYFSYDVKMKEKGDIPEGYSVSREKKERFSLILESASTNQTSMYLCASSFDRTGELFFGEGSRLTVL.